These 16 T cell receptor beta chains share one sample of origin, sequenced in a study of blood T cells in healthy people across ages. A second PCR of roughly 7 to 11 cycles used a sample-barcoded 5' primer and a J-beta primer mix. From the 5' RACE reads, TCRdb called clonotypes with MiXCR, one entry per CDR3 protein. The sample has approximately 1.5 million distinct CDR3 sequences, about 32% seen once. Source material: blood. The receptors derive from a woman in her twenties or thirties in good health.

The sample holds a few counts of this clonotype. DNA of the CDR3: TGTGCCAGCAGCCCCAGGGACGGGAAGACCGGCTACACCTTC. The encoded protein is CASSPRDGKTGYTF. The chain recombines TRBV7-3 with TRBJ1-2; D possibly corresponds to TRBD1 (5 bases). Per germline, CDR1 SGHTA and CDR2 FQGTGA. The CDR3 is 14 residues long. V lost 5 bases to trimming and J lost 8 bases, with 18 bases between them.

The CDR3 spells CASSDRASETQYF. In DNA form, the CDR3 reads TGTGCCAGCTCAGACAGGGCGTCAGAGACCCAGTACTTC. V is TRBV27 and J is TRBJ2-7, with 7 bases aligning to TRBD1. Gene TRBJ2-5 matches the end of the DNA better, so the J call may be wrong. The CDR3 has 13 residues. Germline CDR1 reads MNHEY; CDR2 reads SMNVEV (reference sequence).

The V gene is TRBV27, the J gene TRBJ2-7, with 12 bases lining up with TRBD1. CDR1 is MNHEY, CDR2 SMNVEV, per germline (reference sequence). The V segment lost 5 bases and the J segment 4 bases; nucleotides outside the gene matches: 6. This CDR3 contains 15 residues. CDR3 bases: TGTGCCAGCAGTACGGGACAGGGGGCAGGATACGAGCAGTACTTC. Amino acids: CASSTGQGAGYEQYF.

This clonotype was found many times. The chain carries TRBV7-2 and TRBJ2-7, with 7 bases matching TRBD1. There are 13 residues in the CDR3. J lost 4 bases, V lost 4 bases, and 4 bases had no gene match. Germline CDR1 reads SGHTA; CDR2 reads FQGNSA. The DNA of the CDR3 is TGTGCCAGCAGCTGGAAGACAGGGTACGAGCAGTACTTC. Its protein is CASSWKTGYEQYF.

This clonotype was seen a few times. The chain combines TRBV6-2 or TRBV6-3 with TRBJ1-2; D might be TRBD1 (5 bases). The CDR3 runs to 15 residues. V dropped 5 bases and J dropped 4 bases, with 17 bases sitting between them. Per the germline V gene, CDR1 is MNHEY and CDR2 is SVGEGT. CDR3 in DNA: TGTGCCAGCAGTCGCCCACCCAGGGAAGGCTATGGCTACACCTTC. Translated, it gives CASSRPPREGYGYTF.

The V and J genes are TRBV20-1 and TRBJ1-1, with D hard to call. Germline V gives CDR1 DFQATT, CDR2 SNEGSKA (reference sequence). Trimming took 5 bases from V and 10 from J, leaving 14 bases between them. The CDR3 totals 11 residues. CDR3 coding DNA: TGCAGTGCTGGAAGACCTCCGGGAGCTTTCTTT. Protein sequence: CSAGRPPGAFF.

The rearrangement links TRBV20-1 to TRBJ2-1, with 11 bases fitting TRBD2. After removal of 5 bases from V and 8 bases from J, the junction contained 20 bases not matched to a gene. CDR3 length equals 18 residues. Germline lookup yields CDR1 DFQATT and CDR2 SNEGSKA (reference sequence). CDR3 amino acids: CSASPFRLAGRPRDEQFF. CDR3 in DNA: TGCAGTGCTTCCCCATTCCGACTAGCGGGACGGCCGAGGGATGAGCAGTTCTTC.

Comments on this clonotype: A much larger clonotype is one base distant, so this may be a read error. The gene calls are TRBV5-1 and TRBJ2-6, with no clear D. The length of the CDR3 is 15 residues. Germline V lookup: CDR1 SGHRS, CDR2 YFSETQ. The chain's CDR3 is CAGSLEVSGANVLTF. As DNA, the CDR3 is TGCGCCGGCAGCTTGGAAGTTTCTGGGGCCAACGTCCTGACTTTC. Supplemented by reference TRBV5-1 and TRBJ2-6, the full variable domain reads KAGVTQTPRYLIKTRGQQVTLSCSPISGHRSVSWYQQTPGQGLQFLFEYFSETQRNKGNFPGRFSGRQFSNSRSEMNVSTLELGDSALYLCAGSLEVSGANVLTFGAGSRLTVL.

Notes on this clonotype: Germline is not matched at one junction end, which may reflect a read error. The V and J genes are TRBV7-9 and TRBJ1-4; no clear D gene. This CDR3 is 15 amino acids long. Looked up from germline, CDR1 is SEHNR and CDR2 is FQNEAQ (reference sequence). The CDR3 nucleotides are TGTGCCAGCAGCTTAGGGAGATCCACTAATAAAAAACTGTTTTTT. Amino acid sequence: CASSLGRSTNKKLFF.

This clonotype is a singleton in its sample. A junction end diverges from the germline sequence, so it may reflect a read error. The chain links TRBV11-2 to TRBJ2-1; D remains ambiguous. CDR1 and CDR2 (germline): SGHAT, FQNNGV. The CDR3 sequence is 17 residues long. Here the CDR3 reads CASSLVSDFRTYNELLF. DNA of the CDR3: TGTGCCAGCAGCTTAGTAAGCGACTTTAGGACCTACAATGAGCTGTTGTTC.

At least ten counts were recorded for this clonotype. This rearrangement joins TRBV4-1 to TRBJ2-1, with D tentatively TRBD2 (5 bases). The V gene lost 1 base and the J gene lost 8 bases, with 12 bases spanning the gap. CDR1 and CDR2 (germline): MGHRA, YSYEKL. The CDR3 sequence is 14 residues long. The CDR3 protein is CASSQVGRSDEQFF. Written as DNA, the CDR3 is TGCGCCAGCAGCCAAGTGGGGAGAAGCGATGAGCAGTTCTTC.

This clonotype was seen ten or more times. This chain uses TRBV10-3 with TRBJ2-7; 7 bases are shared with TRBD1. The J segment lost 6 bases and the V segment lost 4 bases, leaving 12 bases of the junction unmatched. Germline lookup yields CDR1 ENHRY and CDR2 SYGVKD. CDR3 length equals 15 residues. The chain's CDR3 is CAISGYRDSTSEQYF. CDR3 nucleotides: TGTGCCATCAGTGGATACCGGGACAGTACCAGCGAGCAGTACTTC.

This clonotype has a count of ten or more. This chain's CDR3 is CASSFGTSNYEQYF. The CDR3 DNA reads TGTGCCAGCAGCTTCGGGACATCCAACTACGAGCAGTACTTC. V usage is TRBV7-6 and J usage is TRBJ2-7; a weak D match, TRBD1 (6 bases). Germline lookup yields CDR1 SGHVS and CDR2 FNYEAQ. The CDR3 loop spans 14 amino acids. V was shortened by 3 bases and J by 3 bases, with 12 bases between the two germline ends. Based on the CDR3 plus reference TRBV7-6 and TRBJ2-7, the full variable domain is GAGVSQSPRYKVTKRGQDVALRCDPISGHVSLYWYRQALGQGPEFLTYFNYEAQQDKSGLPNDRFSAERPEGSISTLTIQRTEQRDSAMYRCASSFGTSNYEQYFGPGTRLTVT.

The chain is built from TRBV29-1 and TRBJ2-7, with D possibly being TRBD2 (6 bases). The CDR3 contains 14 residues. Germline V lookup: CDR1 SQVTM, CDR2 ANQGSEA. Trimming took off 1 base at V and 3 bases at J, with 13 bases between the two ends. Here the CDR3 reads CSVEGRGPSYEQYF. DNA for the CDR3: TGCAGCGTTGAAGGGCGGGGACCGAGCTACGAGCAGTACTTC.

The chain uses TRBV12-3 or TRBV12-4 and TRBJ1-2; tentatively, D is TRBD1 (6 bases). The CDR3 contains 17 residues. V lost 8 bases to trimming and J lost 6 bases, with 28 bases between them. In nucleotides, the CDR3 is TGTGCCAGCTCTGGAGGGGGGCTATTGTCCGTGAGTGATGGCTACACCTTC. It encodes CASSGGGLLSVSDGYTF.

V and J are TRBV7-9 and TRBJ2-5; no definite D call. The ends were cut back, 1 base at V and 3 bases at J, with 9 bases in the middle. This CDR3 spans 14 amino acids. CDR1 and CDR2 from the germline V gene are SEHNR and FQNEAQ (reference sequence). As DNA, the CDR3 is TGTGCCAGCAGCTTAGTGGTCAGTAAAGAGACCCAGTACTTC. Translated: CASSLVVSKETQYF.